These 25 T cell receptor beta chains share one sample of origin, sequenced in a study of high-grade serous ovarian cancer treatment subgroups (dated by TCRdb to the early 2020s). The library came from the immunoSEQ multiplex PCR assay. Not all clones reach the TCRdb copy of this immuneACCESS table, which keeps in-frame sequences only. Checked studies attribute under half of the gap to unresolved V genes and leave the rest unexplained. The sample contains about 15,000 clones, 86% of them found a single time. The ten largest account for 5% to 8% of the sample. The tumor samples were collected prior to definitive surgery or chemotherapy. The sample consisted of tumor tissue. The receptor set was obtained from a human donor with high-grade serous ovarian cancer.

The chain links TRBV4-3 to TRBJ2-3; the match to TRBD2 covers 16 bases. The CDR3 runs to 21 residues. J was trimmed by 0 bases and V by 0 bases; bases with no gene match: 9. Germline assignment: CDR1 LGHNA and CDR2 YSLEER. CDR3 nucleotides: TGCGCCAGCAGCCAAGATTCAGGGGGACTAGCGGGGGGGCCTAGCACAGATACGCAGTATTTT. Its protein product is CASSQDSGGLAGGPSTDTQYF.

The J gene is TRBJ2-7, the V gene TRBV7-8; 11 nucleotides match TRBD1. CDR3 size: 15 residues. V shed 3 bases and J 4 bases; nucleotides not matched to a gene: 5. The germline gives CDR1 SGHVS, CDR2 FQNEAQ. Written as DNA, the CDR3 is TGTGCCAGCAGCTTCGGGACAGGGGGGTTATACGAGCAGTACTTC. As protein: CASSFGTGGLYEQYF.

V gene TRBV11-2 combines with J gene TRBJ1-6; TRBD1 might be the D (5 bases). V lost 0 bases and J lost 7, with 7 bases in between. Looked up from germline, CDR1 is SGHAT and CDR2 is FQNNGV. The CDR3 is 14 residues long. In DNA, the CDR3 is TGTGCCAGCAGCTTAGAGGGGGTGAATTCACCCCTCCACTTT. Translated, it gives CASSLEGVNSPLHF. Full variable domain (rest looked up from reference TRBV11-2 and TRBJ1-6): EAGVAQSPRYKIIEKRQSVAFWCNPISGHATLYWYQQILGQGPKLLIQFQNNGVVDDSQLPKDRFSAERLKGVDSTLKIQPAKLEDSAVYLCASSLEGVNSPLHFGNGTRLTVT.

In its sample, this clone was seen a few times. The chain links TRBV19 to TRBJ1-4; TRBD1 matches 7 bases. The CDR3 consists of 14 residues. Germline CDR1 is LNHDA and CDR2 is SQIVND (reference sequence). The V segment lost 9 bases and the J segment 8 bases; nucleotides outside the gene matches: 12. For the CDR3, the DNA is TGTGCCAGCACCTTCCAGGGGGGTATGGAAAAACTGTTTTTT. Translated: CASTFQGGMEKLFF.

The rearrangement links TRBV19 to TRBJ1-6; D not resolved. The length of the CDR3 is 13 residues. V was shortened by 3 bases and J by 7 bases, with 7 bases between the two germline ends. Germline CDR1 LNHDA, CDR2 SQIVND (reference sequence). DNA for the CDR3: TGTGCCAGTAGTATTGACATCAATTCACCCCTCCACTTT. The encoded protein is CASSIDINSPLHF.

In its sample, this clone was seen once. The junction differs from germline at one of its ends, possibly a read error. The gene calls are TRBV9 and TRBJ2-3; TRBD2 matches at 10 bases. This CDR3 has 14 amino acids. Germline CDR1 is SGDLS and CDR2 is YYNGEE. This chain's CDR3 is CASSGGTSADTQCF. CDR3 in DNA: TGTGCCAGCAGCGGAGGGACTAGCGCAGATACGCAGTGTTTT.

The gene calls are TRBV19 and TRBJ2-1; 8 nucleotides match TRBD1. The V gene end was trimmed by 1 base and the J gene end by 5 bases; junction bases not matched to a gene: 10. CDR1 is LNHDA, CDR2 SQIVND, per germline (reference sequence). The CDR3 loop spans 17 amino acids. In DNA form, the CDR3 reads TGTGCCAGTAGTATAGGGGACAGGAACAGGGTGGACAATGAGCAGTTCTTC. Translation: CASSIGDRNRVDNEQFF.

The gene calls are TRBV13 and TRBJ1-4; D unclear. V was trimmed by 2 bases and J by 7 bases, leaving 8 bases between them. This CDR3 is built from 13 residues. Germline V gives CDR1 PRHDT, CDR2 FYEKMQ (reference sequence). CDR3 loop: CASSLRFVEKLFF. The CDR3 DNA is TGTGCCAGCAGCTTACGGTTCGTTGAAAAACTGTTTTTT.

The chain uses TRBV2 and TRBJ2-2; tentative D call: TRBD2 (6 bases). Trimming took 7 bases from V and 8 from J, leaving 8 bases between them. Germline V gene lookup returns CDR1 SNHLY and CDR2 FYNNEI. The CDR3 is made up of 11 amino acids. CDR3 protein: CASTGVGELFF. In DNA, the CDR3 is TGTGCCAGCACGGGGGTTGGGGAGCTGTTTTTT.

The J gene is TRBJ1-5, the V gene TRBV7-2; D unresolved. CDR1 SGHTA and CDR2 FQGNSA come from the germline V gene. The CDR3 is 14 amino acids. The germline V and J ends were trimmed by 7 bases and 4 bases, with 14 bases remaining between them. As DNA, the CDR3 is TGTGCCAGCACCCTCAATTTGGGTAATCAGCCCCAGCATTTT. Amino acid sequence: CASTLNLGNQPQHF.

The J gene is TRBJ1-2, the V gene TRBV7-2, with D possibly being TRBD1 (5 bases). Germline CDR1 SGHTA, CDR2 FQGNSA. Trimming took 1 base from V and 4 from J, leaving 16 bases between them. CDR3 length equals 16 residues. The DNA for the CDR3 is TGTGCCAGCAGCTTAGATTCTGGCGGACATATCTATGGCTACACCTTC. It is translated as CASSLDSGGHIYGYTF.

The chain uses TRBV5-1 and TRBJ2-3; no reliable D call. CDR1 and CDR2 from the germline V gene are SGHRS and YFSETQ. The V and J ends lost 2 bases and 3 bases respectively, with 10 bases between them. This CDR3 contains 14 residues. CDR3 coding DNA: TGCGCCAGCAGCTTAGGTACCATTACAGATACGCAGTATTTT. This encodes CASSLGTITDTQYF. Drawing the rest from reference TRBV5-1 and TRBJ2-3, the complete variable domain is KAGVTQTPRYLIKTRGQQVTLSCSPISGHRSVSWYQQTPGQGLQFLFEYFSETQRNKGNFPGRFSGRQFSNSRSEMNVSTLELGDSALYLCASSLGTITDTQYFGPGTRLTVL.

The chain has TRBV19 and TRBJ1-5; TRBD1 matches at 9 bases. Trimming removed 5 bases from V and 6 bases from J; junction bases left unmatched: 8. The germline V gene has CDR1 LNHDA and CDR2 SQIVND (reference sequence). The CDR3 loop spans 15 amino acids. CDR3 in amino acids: CASSAHRDRAQPQHF. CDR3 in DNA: TGTGCCAGTAGTGCACACCGGGACAGGGCTCAGCCCCAGCATTTT.

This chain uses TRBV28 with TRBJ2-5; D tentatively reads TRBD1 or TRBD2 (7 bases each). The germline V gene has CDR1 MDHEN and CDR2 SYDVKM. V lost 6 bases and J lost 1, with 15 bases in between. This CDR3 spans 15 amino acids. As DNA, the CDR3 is TGTGCCAGCAGCCCAAGCAGGGGGGGCCAAGAGACCCAGTACTTC. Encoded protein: CASSPSRGGQETQYF. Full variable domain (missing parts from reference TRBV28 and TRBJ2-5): DVKVTQSSRYLVKRTGEKVFLECVQDMDHENMFWYRQDPGLGLRLIYFSYDVKMKEKGDIPEGYSVSREKKERFSLILESASTNQTSMYLCASSPSRGGQETQYFGPGTRLLVL.

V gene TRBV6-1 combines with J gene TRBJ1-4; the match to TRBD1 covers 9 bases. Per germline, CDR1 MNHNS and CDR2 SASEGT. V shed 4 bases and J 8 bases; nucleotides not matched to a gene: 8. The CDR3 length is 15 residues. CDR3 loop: CASSGIQGAFEKLFF. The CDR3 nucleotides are TGTGCCAGCAGTGGAATACAGGGGGCTTTCGAAAAACTGTTTTTT.

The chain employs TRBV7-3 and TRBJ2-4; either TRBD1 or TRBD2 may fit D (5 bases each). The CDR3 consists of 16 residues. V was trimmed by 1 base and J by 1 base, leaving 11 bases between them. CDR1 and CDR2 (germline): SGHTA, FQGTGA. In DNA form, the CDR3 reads TGTGCCAGCAGCTTAATCCGGGACGGGGCCAAAAACATTCAGTACTTC. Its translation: CASSLIRDGAKNIQYF.

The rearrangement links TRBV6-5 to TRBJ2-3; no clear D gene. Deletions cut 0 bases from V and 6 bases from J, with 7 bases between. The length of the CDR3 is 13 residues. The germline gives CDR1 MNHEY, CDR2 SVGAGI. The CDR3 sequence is CASSYSLSDTQYF. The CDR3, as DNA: TGTGCCAGCAGTTACTCTCTTTCGGATACGCAGTATTTT.

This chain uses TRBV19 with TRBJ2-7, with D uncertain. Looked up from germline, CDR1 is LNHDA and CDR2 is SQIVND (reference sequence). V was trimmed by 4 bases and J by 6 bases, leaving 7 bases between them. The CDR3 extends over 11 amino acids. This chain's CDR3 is CASSSGSEQYF. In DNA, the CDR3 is TGTGCCAGTAGTAGTGGCAGCGAGCAGTACTTC.

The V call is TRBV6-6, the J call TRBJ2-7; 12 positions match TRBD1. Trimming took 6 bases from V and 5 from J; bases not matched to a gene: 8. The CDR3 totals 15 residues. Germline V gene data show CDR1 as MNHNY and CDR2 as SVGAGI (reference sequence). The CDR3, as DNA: TGTGCCAGCAGACAACCGGGACAGGGGGCCGACGAGCAGTACTTC. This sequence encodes CASRQPGQGADEQYF.

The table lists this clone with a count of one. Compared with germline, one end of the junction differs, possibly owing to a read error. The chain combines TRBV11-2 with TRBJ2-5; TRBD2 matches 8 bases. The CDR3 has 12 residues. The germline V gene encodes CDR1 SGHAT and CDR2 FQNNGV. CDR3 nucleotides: TGTGCCAGCAGCTTAGGTAGCGGGGCTCTGAACTTC. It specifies CASSLGSGALNF. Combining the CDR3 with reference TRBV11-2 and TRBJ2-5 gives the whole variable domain EAGVAQSPRYKIIEKRQSVAFWCNPISGHATLYWYQQILGQGPKLLIQFQNNGVVDDSQLPKDRFSAERLKGVDSTLKIQPAKLEDSAVYLCASSLGSGALNFGPGTRLLVL.

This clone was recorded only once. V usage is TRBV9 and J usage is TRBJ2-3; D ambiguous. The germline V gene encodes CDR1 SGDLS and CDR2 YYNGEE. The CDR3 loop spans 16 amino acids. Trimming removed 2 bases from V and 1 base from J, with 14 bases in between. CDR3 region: CASSVSPSAGTDTQYF. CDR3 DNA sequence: TGTGCCAGCAGCGTTAGCCCCTCGGCCGGCACAGATACGCAGTATTTT.

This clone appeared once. In nucleotides, the CDR3 is TGTGCCAGCAGCTTAAACTCCTACAATGAGCAGTTCTTC. Translated: CASSLNSYNEQFF. The chain recombines TRBV11-3 with TRBJ2-1; no firm D call. This CDR3 contains 13 residues. Germline CDR1 is SGHNT and CDR2 is YENEEA. Trimming removed 2 bases from V and 0 bases from J, with 2 bases in between.

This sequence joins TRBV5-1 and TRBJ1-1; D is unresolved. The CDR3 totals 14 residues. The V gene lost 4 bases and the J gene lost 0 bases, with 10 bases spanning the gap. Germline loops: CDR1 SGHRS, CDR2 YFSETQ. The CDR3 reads CASSGQSLNTEAFF. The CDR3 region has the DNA TGCGCCAGCAGCGGGCAGAGCTTGAACACTGAAGCTTTCTTT.

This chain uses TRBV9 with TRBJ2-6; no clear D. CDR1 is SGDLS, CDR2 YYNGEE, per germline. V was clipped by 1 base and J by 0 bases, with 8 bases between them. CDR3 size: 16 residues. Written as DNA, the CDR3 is TGTGCCAGCAGCGTAAGGCCGTCCTCTGGGGCCAACGTCCTGACTTTC. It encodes CASSVRPSSGANVLTF. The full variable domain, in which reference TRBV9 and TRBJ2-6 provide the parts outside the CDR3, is DSGVTQTPKHLITATGQRVTLRCSPRSGDLSVYWYQQSLDQGLQFLIQYYNGEERAKGNILERFSAQQFPDLHSELNLSSLELGDSALYFCASSVRPSSGANVLTFGAGSRLTVL.

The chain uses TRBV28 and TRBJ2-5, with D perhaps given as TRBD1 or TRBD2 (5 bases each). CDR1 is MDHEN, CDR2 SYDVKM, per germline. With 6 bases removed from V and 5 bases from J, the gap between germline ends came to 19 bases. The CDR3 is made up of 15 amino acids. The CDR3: CASSRRVVGEETQYF. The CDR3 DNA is TGTGCCAGCAGCCGCAGGGTTGTAGGGGAGGAGACCCAGTACTTC.